The following is a TCR beta chain sequence with its context. Authors' methods: Counts of nucleated cells, estimated from reference gene primer amplification, were obtained. Using immunoSEQ multiplex PCR, the repertoire was profiled, and TCRdb retains in-frame clones only, with some absent. V and J calls and clone size are given by that table; D and trimming were obtained from the DNA. The sample consists of tens of thousands of clones, 75% to 85% of them appearing once. These data come from a study of blood T cell repertoires in COVID-19. Study background: Acute and convalescent COVID-19 samples came from the United States, Italy and Spain. The cDNA or gDNA used as material had been derived from T cells, B-cell-depleted T cells, or PBMCs.

CDR3 length equals 12 residues. Trimming stripped 2 bases from V and 6 bases from J, with 8 bases between. Germline V gene data show CDR1 as SGHNT and CDR2 as YENEEA. Sequencing input: peripheral blood. The chain employs TRBV11-3 and TRBJ2-7; no clear D. The clonotype was recovered from a woman of 80 years or more with acute or convalescent COVID-19. The CDR3 DNA follows: TGTGCCAGCAGCTTATCTCCGAGCGAGCAGTACTTC. Its translation: CASSLSPSEQYF.